A selection of T cell receptor beta chains follows, all from one sample in a study of Ad26.COV2.S vaccination and SARS-CoV-2 variants. TCRdb's table, derived via immunoSEQ multiplex PCR, lists solely in-frame clones and lacks some. This sample has about 350,000 clones, with approximately 90% found just once. Specimen: peripheral blood, collected after recovery from COVID-19. These receptors all stem from a human donor who had recovered from COVID-19. CDR3s include the opening cysteine and the closing phenylalanine or tryptophan. The order of the fields is clone size, V gene, J gene, D gene, CDR3 protein, CDR3 DNA. A D gene is named only where the DNA matches it firmly. Only some rows state a clone size, as once, few, many or a class for expanded clones.

>NA|TRBV7-2|TRBJ1-2|NA
CASSLVKGPGFGYTF
TGTGCCAGCAGCTTAGTAAAAGGGCCCGGGTTTGGCTACACCTTC
>NA|TRBV7-9|TRBJ1-1|NA
CASSLVNTEAFF
TGTGCCAGCAGCTTAGTCAACACTGAAGCTTTCTTT
>once|TRBV6-6|TRBJ1-1|TRBD1
CASTLTGAKAFF
TGTGCCAGCACCTTGACAGGGGCTAAAGCTTTCTTT
>once|TRBV25-1|TRBJ1-1|NA
CASSEIDGNTEAFF
TGTGCCAGCAGTGAAATAGACGGGAACACTGAAGCTTTCTTT
>NA|TRBV13|TRBJ2-6|TRBD2
CASSPTSGGAPGANVLTF
TGTGCCAGCAGCCCAACTAGCGGGGGGGCCCCTGGGGCCAACGTCCTGACTTTC
>NA|TRBV20-1|TRBJ2-1|NA
CSASRYEQFF
TGCAGTGCAAGTAGGTATGAGCAGTTCTTC
>NA|TRBV27|TRBJ1-2|NA
CASSRGLSYGYTF
TGTGCCAGCAGTAGGGGGTTATCTTATGGCTACACCTTC
>NA|TRBV9|TRBJ1-1|TRBD1
CASSPAGTGGLRGTEAFF
TGTGCCAGCAGCCCCGCCGGGACAGGGGGACTCCGGGGTACTGAAGCTTTCTTT
>NA|TRBV3-1/TRBV3-2|TRBJ2-3|NA
CASSQDVGGSDTQYF
TGTGCCAGCAGCCAAGATGTAGGGGGTTCAGATACGCAGTATTTT
>NA|TRBV6-5|TRBJ2-1|NA
CASNPIGTSNEQFF
TGTGCCAGCAACCCCATAGGGACCTCGAATGAGCAGTTCTTC
>NA|TRBV3-1/TRBV3-2|TRBJ1-5|NA
CASSQGDQPQHF
TGTGCCAGCAGCCAAGGGGATCAGCCCCAGCATTTT
>NA|TRBV4-3|TRBJ2-5|NA
CASSQVDRTGETQYF
TGCGCCAGCAGCCAAGTTGACAGAACAGGGGAGACCCAGTACTTC
>NA|TRBV10-3|TRBJ2-1|TRBD1
CAITNNRDSLDEQFF
TGTGCCATCACGAACAACCGGGACAGTTTAGATGAGCAGTTCTTC
>NA|TRBV3-1/TRBV3-2|TRBJ1-3|TRBD1
CASSRGQGASLLSGNTIYF
TGTGCCAGCAGCCGCGGACAGGGCGCCAGCCTCCTATCTGGAAACACCATATATTTT
>NA|TRBV4-1|TRBJ1-5|TRBD1
CASSQDRDSYQPQHF
TGCGCCAGCAGCCAGGACCGGGACAGTTATCAGCCCCAGCATTTT
>NA|TRBV5-6|TRBJ1-3|NA
CASSLGSLGSVDF
TGTGCCAGCAGCTTGGGAAGTCTGGGGTCGGTGGATTTT